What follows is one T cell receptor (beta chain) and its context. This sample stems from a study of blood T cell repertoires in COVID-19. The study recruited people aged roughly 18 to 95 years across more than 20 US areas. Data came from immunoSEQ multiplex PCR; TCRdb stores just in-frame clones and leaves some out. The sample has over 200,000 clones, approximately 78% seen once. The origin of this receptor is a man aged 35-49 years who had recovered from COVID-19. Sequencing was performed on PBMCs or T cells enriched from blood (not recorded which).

CDR3 DNA: TGTGCCAGCAGCTTCGGGGGTAGTCTGGATACGCAGTATTTT. Its protein is CASSFGGSLDTQYF. The chain carries TRBV5-4 and TRBJ2-3; the D gene is possibly TRBD2 (6 bases). V was pared by 2 bases and J by 6 bases, with 13 bases between. The CDR3 loop spans 14 amino acids. From germline, CDR1 is SGHNT and CDR2 YYREEE (reference sequence).